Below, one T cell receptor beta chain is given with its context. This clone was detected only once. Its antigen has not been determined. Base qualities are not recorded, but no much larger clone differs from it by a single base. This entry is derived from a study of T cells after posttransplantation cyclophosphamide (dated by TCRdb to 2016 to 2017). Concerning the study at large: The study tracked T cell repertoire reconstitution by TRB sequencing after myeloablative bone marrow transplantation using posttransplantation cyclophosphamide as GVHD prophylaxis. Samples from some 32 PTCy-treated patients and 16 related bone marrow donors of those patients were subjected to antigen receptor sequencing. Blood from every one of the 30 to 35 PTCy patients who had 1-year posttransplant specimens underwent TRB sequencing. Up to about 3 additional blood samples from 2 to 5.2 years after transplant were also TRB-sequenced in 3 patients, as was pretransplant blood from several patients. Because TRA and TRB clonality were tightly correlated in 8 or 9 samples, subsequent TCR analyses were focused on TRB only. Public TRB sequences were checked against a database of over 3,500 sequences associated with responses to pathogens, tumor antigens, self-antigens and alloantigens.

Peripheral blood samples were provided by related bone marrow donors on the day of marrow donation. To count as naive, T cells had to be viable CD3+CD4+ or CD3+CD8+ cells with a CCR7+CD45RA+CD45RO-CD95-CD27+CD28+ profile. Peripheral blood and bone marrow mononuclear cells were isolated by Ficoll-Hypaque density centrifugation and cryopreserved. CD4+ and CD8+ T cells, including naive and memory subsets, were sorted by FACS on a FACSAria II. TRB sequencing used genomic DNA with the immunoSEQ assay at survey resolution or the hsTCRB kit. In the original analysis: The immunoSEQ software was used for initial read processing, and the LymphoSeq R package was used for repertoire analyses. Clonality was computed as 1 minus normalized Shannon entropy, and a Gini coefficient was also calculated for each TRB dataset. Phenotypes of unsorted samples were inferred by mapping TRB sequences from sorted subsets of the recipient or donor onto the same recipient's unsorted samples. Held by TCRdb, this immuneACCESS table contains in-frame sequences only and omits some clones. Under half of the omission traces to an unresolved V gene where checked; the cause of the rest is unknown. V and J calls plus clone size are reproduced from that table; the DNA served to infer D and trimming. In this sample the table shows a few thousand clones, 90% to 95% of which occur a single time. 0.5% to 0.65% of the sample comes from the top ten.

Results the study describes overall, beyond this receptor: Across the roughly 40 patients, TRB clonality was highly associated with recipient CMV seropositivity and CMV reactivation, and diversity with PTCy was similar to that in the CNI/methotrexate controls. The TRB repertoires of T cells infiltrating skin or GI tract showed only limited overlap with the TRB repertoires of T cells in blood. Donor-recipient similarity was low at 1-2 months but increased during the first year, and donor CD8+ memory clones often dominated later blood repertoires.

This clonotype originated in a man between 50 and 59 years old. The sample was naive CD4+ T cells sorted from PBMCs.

The CDR3 in this case is CASSAGTGSSYNEQFF. The DNA sequence is given as TGTGCCAGCAGCGCAGGAACAGGGAGCTCCTACAATGAGCAGTTCTTC. The chain uses TRBV9 and TRBJ2-1; D gene: possibly TRBD1, on 6 matching bases. There are 16 amino acids in the CDR3, from cysteine to phenylalanine inclusive. Of all the DNA, just the CDR3 is kept, 48 bases in frame from base 1. At the junction V is shortened by 3 bases and J by 0 bases, with 13 bases in between. From the germline V gene, CDR1 is SGDLS and CDR2 is YYNGEE.